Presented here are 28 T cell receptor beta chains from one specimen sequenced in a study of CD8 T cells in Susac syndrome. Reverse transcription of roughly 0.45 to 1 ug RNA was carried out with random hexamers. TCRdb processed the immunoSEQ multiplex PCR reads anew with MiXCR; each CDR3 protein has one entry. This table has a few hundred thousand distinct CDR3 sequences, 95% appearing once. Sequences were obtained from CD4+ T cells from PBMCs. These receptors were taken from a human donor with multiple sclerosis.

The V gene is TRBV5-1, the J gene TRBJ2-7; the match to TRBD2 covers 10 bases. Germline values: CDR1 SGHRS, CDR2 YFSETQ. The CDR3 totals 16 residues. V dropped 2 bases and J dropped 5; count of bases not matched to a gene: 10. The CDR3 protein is CASSFGGRSGGHEQYF. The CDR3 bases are TGCGCCAGCAGCTTTGGAGGTCGTAGCGGGGGGCACGAGCAGTACTTC.

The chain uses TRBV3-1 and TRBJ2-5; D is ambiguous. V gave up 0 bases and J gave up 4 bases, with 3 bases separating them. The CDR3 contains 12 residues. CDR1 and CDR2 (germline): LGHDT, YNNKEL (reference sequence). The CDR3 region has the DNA TGTGCCAGCAGCCAAGAAAGAGAGACCCAGTACTTC. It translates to CASSQERETQYF.

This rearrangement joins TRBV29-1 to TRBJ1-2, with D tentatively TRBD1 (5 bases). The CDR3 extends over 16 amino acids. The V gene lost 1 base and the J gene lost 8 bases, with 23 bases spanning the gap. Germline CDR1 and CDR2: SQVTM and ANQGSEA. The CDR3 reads CSVEGGGHRMLRGYTF. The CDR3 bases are TGCAGCGTTGAAGGGGGAGGACACAGAATGTTGCGAGGCTACACCTTC.

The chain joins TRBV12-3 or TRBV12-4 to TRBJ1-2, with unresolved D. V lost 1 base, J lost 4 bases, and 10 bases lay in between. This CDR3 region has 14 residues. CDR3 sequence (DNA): TGTGCCAGCAGTTTAGGGCCAGGCCTCTATGGCTACACCTTC. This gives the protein CASSLGPGLYGYTF.

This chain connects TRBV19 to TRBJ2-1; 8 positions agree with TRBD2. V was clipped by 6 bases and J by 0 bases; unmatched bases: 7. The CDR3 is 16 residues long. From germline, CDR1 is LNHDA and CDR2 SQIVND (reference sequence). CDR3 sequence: CASRDHSGSSYNEQFF. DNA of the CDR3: TGTGCCAGTAGAGACCACAGCGGGAGCTCCTACAATGAGCAGTTCTTC.

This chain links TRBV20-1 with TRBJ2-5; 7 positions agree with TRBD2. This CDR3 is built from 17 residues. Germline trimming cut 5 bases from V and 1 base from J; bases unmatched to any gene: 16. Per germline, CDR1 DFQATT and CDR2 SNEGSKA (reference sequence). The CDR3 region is CSALRRGTHGTQETQYF. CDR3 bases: TGCAGTGCTCTGCGGCGGGGGACCCACGGAACCCAAGAGACCCAGTACTTC.

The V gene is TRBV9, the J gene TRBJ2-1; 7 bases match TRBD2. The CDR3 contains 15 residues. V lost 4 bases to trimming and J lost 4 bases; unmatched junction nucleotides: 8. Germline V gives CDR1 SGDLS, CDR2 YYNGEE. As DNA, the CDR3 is TGTGCCAGCAGCCCTCAGCCCGGGGGGTACAATGAGCAGTTCTTC. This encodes CASSPQPGGYNEQFF.

In DNA, the CDR3 is TGTGCCAGCAGTTTAGTACCGGGGCGTTCACCCCTCCACTTT. This gives the protein CASSLVPGRSPLHF. This rearrangement joins TRBV12-3 or TRBV12-4 to TRBJ1-6; TRBD1 might be the D (5 bases). Trimming left V 1 base short and J 9 bases short, with 10 bases between. The CDR3 runs 14 residues.

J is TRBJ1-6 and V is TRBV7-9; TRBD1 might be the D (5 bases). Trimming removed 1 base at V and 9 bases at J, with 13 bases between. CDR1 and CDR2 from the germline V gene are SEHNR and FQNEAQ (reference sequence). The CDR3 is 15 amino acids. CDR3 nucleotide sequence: TGTGCCAGCAGCTTAGGTCGGGGGGAAGGTTCACCCCTCCACTTT. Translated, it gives CASSLGRGEGSPLHF.

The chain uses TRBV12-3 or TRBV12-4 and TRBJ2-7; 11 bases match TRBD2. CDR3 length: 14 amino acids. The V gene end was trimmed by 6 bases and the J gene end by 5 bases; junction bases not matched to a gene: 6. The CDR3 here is CASRAGTSGNEQYF. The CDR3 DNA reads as TGTGCCAGCAGAGCCGGGACTAGCGGTAACGAGCAGTACTTC.

The CDR3 region is CASFLGGTQYF. DNA for the CDR3: TGTGCCAGCTTTCTAGGGGGCACGCAGTATTTT. V gene TRBV6-6 combines with J gene TRBJ2-3; TRBD1 matches 7 bases. Unmatched junction bases numbered 5, after V lost 8 bases and J lost 9 bases. CDR3 length: 11 residues. Germline-derived CDR1 and CDR2 are MNHNY and SVGAGI (reference sequence).

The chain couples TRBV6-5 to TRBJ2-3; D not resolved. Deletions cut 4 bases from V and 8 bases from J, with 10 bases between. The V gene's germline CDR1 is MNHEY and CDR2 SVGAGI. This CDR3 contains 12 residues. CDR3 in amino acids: CASSSSRGTQYF. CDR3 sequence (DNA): TGTGCCAGCAGTTCCTCAAGAGGTACGCAGTATTTT.

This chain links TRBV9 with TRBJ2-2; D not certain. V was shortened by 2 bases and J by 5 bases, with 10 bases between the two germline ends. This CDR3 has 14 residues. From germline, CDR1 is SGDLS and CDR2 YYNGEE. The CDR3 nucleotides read TGTGCCAGCAGCGTCTTACACGGAACCGGGGAGCTGTTTTTT. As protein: CASSVLHGTGELFF.

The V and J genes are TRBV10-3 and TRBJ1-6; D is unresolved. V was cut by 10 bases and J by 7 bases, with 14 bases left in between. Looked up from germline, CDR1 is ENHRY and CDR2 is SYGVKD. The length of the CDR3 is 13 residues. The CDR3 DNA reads TGTGCCACCTGGACTACGGGGAATTCACCCCTCCACTTT. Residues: CATWTTGNSPLHF.

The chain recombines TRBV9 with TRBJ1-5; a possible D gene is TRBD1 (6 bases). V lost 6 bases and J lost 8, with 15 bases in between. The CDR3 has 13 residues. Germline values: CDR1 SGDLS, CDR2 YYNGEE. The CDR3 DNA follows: TGTGCCAGCAAGGAGGCAGGGGCGAAGCCCCAGCATTTT. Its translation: CASKEAGAKPQHF.

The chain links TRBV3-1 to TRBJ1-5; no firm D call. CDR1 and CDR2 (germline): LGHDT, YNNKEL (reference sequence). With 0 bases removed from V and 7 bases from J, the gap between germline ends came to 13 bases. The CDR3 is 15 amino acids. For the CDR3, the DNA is TGTGCCAGCAGCCAAGATGCCGTGACTGGACAGCCCCAGCATTTT. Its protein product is CASSQDAVTGQPQHF.

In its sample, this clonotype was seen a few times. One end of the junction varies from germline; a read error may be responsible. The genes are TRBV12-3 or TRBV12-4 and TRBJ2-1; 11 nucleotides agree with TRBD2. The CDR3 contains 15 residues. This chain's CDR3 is CASSLAGGSYNEQFF. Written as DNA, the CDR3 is TGTGCCAGCAGTCTAGCGGGAGGCTCCTACAATGAGCAGTTCTTC.

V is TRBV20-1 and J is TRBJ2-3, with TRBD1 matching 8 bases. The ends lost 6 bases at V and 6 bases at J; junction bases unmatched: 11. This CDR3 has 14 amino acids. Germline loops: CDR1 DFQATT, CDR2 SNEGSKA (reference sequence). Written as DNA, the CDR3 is TGCAGTGCCGGAGGACAGGGAGTTACGGATACGCAGTATTTT. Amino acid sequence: CSAGGQGVTDTQYF.

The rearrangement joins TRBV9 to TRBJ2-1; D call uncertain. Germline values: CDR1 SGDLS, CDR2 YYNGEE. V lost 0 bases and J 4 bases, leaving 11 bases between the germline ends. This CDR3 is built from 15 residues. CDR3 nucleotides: TGTGCCAGCAGCGTAGCAGCTAGTGGTTACAATGAGCAGTTCTTC. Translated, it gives CASSVAASGYNEQFF.

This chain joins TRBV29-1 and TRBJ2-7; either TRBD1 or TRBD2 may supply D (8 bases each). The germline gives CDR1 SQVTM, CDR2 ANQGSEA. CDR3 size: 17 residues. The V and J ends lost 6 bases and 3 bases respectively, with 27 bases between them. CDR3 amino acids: CSVRDRTGSGTSYEQYF. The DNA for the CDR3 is TGCAGCGTGAGGGACAGGACGGGGTCCGGGACTAGCTACGAGCAGTACTTC.

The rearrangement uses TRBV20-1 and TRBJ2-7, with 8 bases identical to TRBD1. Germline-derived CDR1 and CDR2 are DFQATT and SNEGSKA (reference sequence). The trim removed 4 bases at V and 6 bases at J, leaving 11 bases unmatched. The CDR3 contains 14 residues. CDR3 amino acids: CSATPRGRNGEQYF. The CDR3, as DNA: TGCAGTGCTACCCCCAGGGGGCGGAACGGCGAGCAGTACTTC.

CDR3 sequence: CSVESPGQGSLGYTF. Here the CDR3 DNA reads TGCAGCGTTGAATCCCCGGGACAGGGTTCCCTAGGCTACACCTTC. This chain uses TRBV29-1 with TRBJ1-2, with 9 bases aligning to TRBD1. This CDR3 contains 15 residues. Trimming cost V 2 bases and J 8 bases; bases outside gene matches: 12. In germline, CDR1 is SQVTM, CDR2 ANQGSEA.

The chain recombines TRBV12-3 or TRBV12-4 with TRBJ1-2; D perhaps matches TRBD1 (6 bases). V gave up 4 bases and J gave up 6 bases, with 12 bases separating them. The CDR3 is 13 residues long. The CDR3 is CASSSTGLDGYTF. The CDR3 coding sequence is TGTGCCAGCAGTTCGACAGGTCTCGATGGCTACACCTTC.

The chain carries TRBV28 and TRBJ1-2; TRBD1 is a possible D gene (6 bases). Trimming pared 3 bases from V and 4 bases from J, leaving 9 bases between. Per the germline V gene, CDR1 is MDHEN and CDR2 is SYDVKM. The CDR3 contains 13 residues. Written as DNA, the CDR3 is TGTGCCAGCAGTTTTCCAGGGGTCTATGGCTACACCTTC. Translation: CASSFPGVYGYTF.

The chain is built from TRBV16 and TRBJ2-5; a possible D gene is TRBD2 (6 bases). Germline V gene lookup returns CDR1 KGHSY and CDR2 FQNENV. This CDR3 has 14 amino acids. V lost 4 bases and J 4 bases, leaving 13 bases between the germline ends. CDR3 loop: CASSPGTVAETQYF. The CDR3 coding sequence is TGTGCCAGCAGCCCAGGGACTGTAGCAGAGACCCAGTACTTC.

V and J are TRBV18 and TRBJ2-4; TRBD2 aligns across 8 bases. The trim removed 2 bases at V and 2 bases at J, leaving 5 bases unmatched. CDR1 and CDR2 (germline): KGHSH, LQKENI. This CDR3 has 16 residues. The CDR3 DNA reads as TGTGCCAGCTCACCATCCCCGGGAGGGACCAAAAACATTCAGTACTTC. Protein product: CASSPSPGGTKNIQYF.

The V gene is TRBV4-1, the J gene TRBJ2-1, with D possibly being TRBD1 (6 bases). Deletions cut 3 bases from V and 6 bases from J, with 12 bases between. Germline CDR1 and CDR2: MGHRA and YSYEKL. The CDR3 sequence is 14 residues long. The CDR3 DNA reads TGCGCCAGCAGCCAGGTCGACAGGTTCAATGAGCAGTTCTTC. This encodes CASSQVDRFNEQFF.

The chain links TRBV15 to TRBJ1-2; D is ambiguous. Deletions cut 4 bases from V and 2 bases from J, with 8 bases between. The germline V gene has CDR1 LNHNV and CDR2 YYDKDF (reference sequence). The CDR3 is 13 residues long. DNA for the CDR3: TGTGCCACCAGCAACCAGCCGAACTATGGCTACACCTTC. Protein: CATSNQPNYGYTF.